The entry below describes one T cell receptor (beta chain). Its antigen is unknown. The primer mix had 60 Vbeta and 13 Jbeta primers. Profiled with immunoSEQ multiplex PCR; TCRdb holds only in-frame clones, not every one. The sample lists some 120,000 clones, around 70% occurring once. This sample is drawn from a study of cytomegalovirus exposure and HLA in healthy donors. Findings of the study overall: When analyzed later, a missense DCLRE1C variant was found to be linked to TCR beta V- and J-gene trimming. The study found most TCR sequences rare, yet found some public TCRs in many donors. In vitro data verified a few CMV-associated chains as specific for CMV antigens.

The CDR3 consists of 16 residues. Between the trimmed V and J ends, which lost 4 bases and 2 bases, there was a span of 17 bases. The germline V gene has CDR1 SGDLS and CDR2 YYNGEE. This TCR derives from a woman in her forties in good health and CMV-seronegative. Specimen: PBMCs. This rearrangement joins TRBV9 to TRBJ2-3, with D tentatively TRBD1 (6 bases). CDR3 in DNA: TGTGCCAGCAGCCTTGGACAGAGACAGTCCACAGATACGCAGTATTTT. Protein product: CASSLGQRQSTDTQYF.